These 26 T cell receptor beta chains were sequenced from one sample in a study of CD8 T cells in ankylosing spondylitis. Study-wide results and caveats: Ankylosing spondylitis blood seemed to carry a telltale TCR beta motif made of under ten highly homologous variants.

These receptors have no identified antigens. TCRdb reprocessed the 5' RACE reads with MiXCR, giving one entry per CDR3 protein. The repertoire consists of hundreds of thousands of distinct CDR3 sequences, with 9.5% to 15% occurring once and the leading ten covering approximately 6.3%. The sample comprised blood, either unsorted or a sorted T cell fraction (not recorded which). The source is a male donor with ankylosing spondylitis.

The genes are TRBV5-1 and TRBJ1-4, with D hard to call. This CDR3 region has 16 residues. V was clipped by 4 bases and J by 3 bases, with 16 bases between them. Germline V gene sequence: CDR1 SGHRS, CDR2 YFSETQ. CDR3 region: CASSQTTGSSNEKLFF. DNA for the CDR3: TGCGCCAGCAGCCAAACCACCGGGTCATCTAATGAAAAACTGTTTTTT. The full variable domain, completed using reference TRBV5-1 and TRBJ1-4, is KAGVTQTPRYLIKTRGQQVTLSCSPISGHRSVSWYQQTPGQGLQFLFEYFSETQRNKGNFPGRFSGRQFSNSRSEMNVSTLELGDSALYLCASSQTTGSSNEKLFFGSGTQLSVL.

This clonotype was picked up many times. The chain combines TRBV5-1 with TRBJ2-7; no definite D call. Germline V gene data show CDR1 as SGHRS and CDR2 as YFSETQ. The germline V and J ends were trimmed by 2 bases and 3 bases, with 15 bases remaining between them. This CDR3 spans 15 amino acids. CDR3 loop: CASSFAPRGLYEQYV. As DNA, the CDR3 is TGCGCCAGCAGCTTTGCCCCTAGAGGCCTCTACGAGCAGTACGTC.

The chain uses TRBV20-1 and TRBJ1-2; no clear D gene. Trimming took off 5 bases at V and 5 bases at J, with 18 bases between the two ends. CDR3 length equals 14 residues. Germline CDR1 is DFQATT and CDR2 is SNEGSKA (reference sequence). The CDR3 reads CSAPHLSRTYGYTF. The CDR3 DNA follows: TGCAGTGCTCCCCACCTGAGCCGCACATATGGCTACACCTTC.

The CDR3 protein is CASNTGGASTEAFF. DNA of the CDR3: TGTGCCAGTAATACAGGGGGCGCTTCCACTGAAGCTTTCTTT. The chain joins TRBV11-3 to TRBJ1-1; the match to TRBD1 covers 9 bases. The ends lost 9 bases at V and 4 bases at J; junction bases unmatched: 9. The germline CDR1 and CDR2 sequences are SGHNT and YENEEA. The CDR3 is 14 amino acids.

This clonotype turned up a few times. The chain is built from TRBV12-3 or TRBV12-4 and TRBJ2-1; D gene uncertain. Trimming shortened V by 3 bases and J by 4 bases, and 10 bases separated the two germline ends. This CDR3 spans 14 amino acids. Written as DNA, the CDR3 is TGTGCCAGCAGTTTCCCCAATGGTTACAATGAGCAGTTCTTC. It translates to CASSFPNGYNEQFF.

This clonotype turned up a few times. The rearrangement joins TRBV29-1 to TRBJ1-1; the D is unclear. This CDR3 has 14 residues. Germline CDR1 SQVTM, CDR2 ANQGSEA. Trimming shortened V by 4 bases and J by 1 base, and 13 bases separated the two germline ends. This CDR3 is CSVGYRVANTEAFF. CDR3 bases: TGCAGCGTTGGATATCGGGTGGCGAACACTGAAGCTTTCTTT.

This clonotype has just a few counts. The chain recombines TRBV5-6 with TRBJ2-1, with D unresolved. Trimming pared 5 bases from V and 5 bases from J, leaving 23 bases between. Germline V gene lookup returns CDR1 SGHDT and CDR2 YYEEEE. The CDR3 loop spans 17 amino acids. The CDR3 loop is CASSTPLRAPSDNEQFF. In DNA form, the CDR3 reads TGTGCCAGCAGTACCCCCCTCCGGGCCCCGTCCGACAATGAGCAGTTCTTC.

This clonotype turned up a few times. This chain links TRBV12-3 or TRBV12-4 with TRBJ2-1; 10 positions match TRBD2. The length of the CDR3 is 17 residues. With 6 bases clipped from V and 4 bases from J, the junction kept 12 bases outside the gene matches. Written as DNA, the CDR3 is TGTGCCAGCAGCCAACGTCTAGCGGGAGACCTGTACAATGAGCAGTTCTTC. This translates into CASSQRLAGDLYNEQFF.

This sequence joins TRBV18 and TRBJ1-2; 7 nucleotides align to TRBD1. The germline V gene has CDR1 KGHSH and CDR2 LQKENI. J gave up 4 bases and V 3 bases, and 5 bases lay outside the gene matches. This CDR3 region has 14 residues. The CDR3 sequence is CASSPPTGTYGYTF. The CDR3 bases are TGTGCCAGCTCACCGCCGACAGGGACCTATGGCTACACCTTC.

This clonotype occurred a few times. The rearrangement links TRBV11-3 to TRBJ1-1, with TRBD1 as a possible D gene (5 bases). Trimming shortened V by 7 bases and J by 6 bases, and 15 bases separated the two germline ends. CDR3 length equals 13 residues. Germline V gene data show CDR1 as SGHNT and CDR2 as YENEEA. The CDR3 DNA reads as TGTGCCAGCACTGGGACGGGGGTGGCTGAAGCTTTCTTT. It codes for CASTGTGVAEAFF. Complete variable domain (other parts from reference TRBV11-3 and TRBJ1-1): EAGVVQSPRYKIIEKKQPVAFWCNPISGHNTLYWYLQNLGQGPELLIRYENEEAVDDSQLPKDRFSAERLKGVDSTLKIQPAELGDSAVYLCASTGTGVAEAFFGQGTRLTVV.

This clonotype was seen ten or more times. The rearrangement uses TRBV20-1 and TRBJ2-2, with D possibly matching TRBD2 (6 bases). This CDR3 has 15 residues. The V gene lost 0 bases and the J gene lost 0 bases, with 8 bases spanning the gap. Germline values: CDR1 DFQATT, CDR2 SNEGSKA (reference sequence). The CDR3 is CSAREGGTNTGELFF. CDR3 coding DNA: TGCAGTGCTAGAGAGGGGGGTACGAACACCGGGGAGCTGTTTTTT.

This clonotype turned up a few times. The CDR3 nucleotides are TGTGCCACCAGTGATTTGCGATTATGGGGTTACGAGCAGTACGTC. This codes for CATSDLRLWGYEQYV. This sequence joins TRBV24-1 and TRBJ2-7; D uncertain. The V gene lost 0 bases and the J gene lost 4 bases, with 12 bases spanning the gap. The CDR3 is 15 amino acids. Per germline, CDR1 KGHDR and CDR2 SFDVKD.

The gene calls are TRBV6-1 and TRBJ2-3; 11 positions agree with TRBD2. V shed 7 bases and J 0 bases; nucleotides not matched to a gene: 9. Germline V lookup: CDR1 MNHNS, CDR2 SASEGT. This CDR3 comprises 17 residues. The CDR3 coding sequence is TGTGCCAGCAATAAGGGGAGGACTAGCGGGAGCACAGATACGCAGTATTTT. This gives the protein CASNKGRTSGSTDTQYF.

This clonotype has a count of ten or more. The rearrangement joins TRBV20-1 to TRBJ2-1, with D tentatively TRBD2 (6 bases). Trimming shortened V by 3 bases and J by 4 bases, and 16 bases separated the two germline ends. Germline V gene sequence: CDR1 DFQATT, CDR2 SNEGSKA (reference sequence). The CDR3 extends over 15 amino acids. The CDR3 coding sequence is TGCAGTGCTAGTAATAGCGGAGAGAGTTACAATGAGCAGTTCTTC. Protein product: CSASNSGESYNEQFF.

J is TRBJ2-1 and V is TRBV5-1, with 16 bases lining up with TRBD2. The CDR3 has 19 residues. Germline-derived CDR1 and CDR2 are SGHRS and YFSETQ. The V segment lost 0 bases and the J segment 4 bases; nucleotides outside the gene matches: 7. The chain's CDR3 is CASSLEGLAGGPGYNEQFF. CDR3 coding DNA: TGCGCCAGCAGCTTGGAGGGACTAGCGGGAGGGCCTGGATACAATGAGCAGTTCTTC. The full variable domain, with the rest looked up from reference TRBV5-1 and TRBJ2-1, is KAGVTQTPRYLIKTRGQQVTLSCSPISGHRSVSWYQQTPGQGLQFLFEYFSETQRNKGNFPGRFSGRQFSNSRSEMNVSTLELGDSALYLCASSLEGLAGGPGYNEQFFGPGTRLTVL.

This clonotype showed up just a few times. The CDR3 nucleotides read TGTGCCACCAGTGACTTTAATGGGTCACCCCACTACGAGCAGTACGTC. This encodes CATSDFNGSPHYEQYV. The genes are TRBV24-1 and TRBJ2-7; D gene uncertain. V was clipped by 4 bases and J by 3 bases, with 18 bases between them. Germline V CDR1 and CDR2: KGHDR, SFDVKD. This CDR3 contains 16 residues.

The table lists this clonotype with a few counts. The chain has TRBV7-2 and TRBJ2-1; D gene unclear. Germline lookup yields CDR1 SGHTA and CDR2 FQGNSA. This CDR3 has 15 amino acids. Trimming left V 5 bases short and J 3 bases short, with 14 bases between. The DNA of the CDR3 is TGTGCCAGCAGCCCTCTCGTAGCATACTACAATGAGCAGTTCTTC. Its protein is CASSPLVAYYNEQFF.

This rearrangement joins TRBV12-3 or TRBV12-4 to TRBJ1-4; D ambiguous. The CDR3 consists of 13 residues. The V end was cut by 9 bases, the J end by 8 bases, with 16 bases between. CDR3 coding DNA: TGTGCCAGTTCTAAGGATTTAGGCGAAAAACTGTTTTTT. Encoded protein: CASSKDLGEKLFF.

In its sample, this clonotype was seen many times. The rearrangement uses TRBV5-1 and TRBJ2-7; D is perhaps TRBD1 (6 bases). The germline V gene has CDR1 SGHRS and CDR2 YFSETQ. This CDR3 spans 13 amino acids. Trimming took off 1 base at V and 5 bases at J, with 10 bases between the two ends. CDR3 protein: CASSLLQGNEQYF. Here the CDR3 DNA reads TGCGCCAGCAGCTTGCTACAGGGTAACGAGCAGTACTTC.

The rearrangement links TRBV29-1 to TRBJ2-7; no reliable D call. Trimming removed 4 bases from V and 3 bases from J, with 7 bases in between. This CDR3 region has 11 residues. Germline CDR1 SQVTM, CDR2 ANQGSEA. In nucleotides, the CDR3 is TGCAGCGTTGTTATAGGCTACGAGCAGTACGTC. Encoded protein: CSVVIGYEQYV.

This clonotype was picked up a small number of times. This chain links TRBV12-3 or TRBV12-4 with TRBJ2-1; perhaps TRBD2 as D (5 bases). V shed 5 bases and J shed 2 bases, with 16 bases lying between them. CDR3 length: 16 residues. The CDR3 protein is CASSPLSGDAYNEQFF. Here the CDR3 DNA reads TGTGCCAGCAGTCCCCTCTCCGGGGATGCCTACAATGAGCAGTTCTTC.

The CDR3 DNA reads TGTGCCAGCACTCTTAATGAAGGGGATACGCAGTATTTT. Amino acid sequence: CASTLNEGDTQYF. This chain uses TRBV7-2 with TRBJ2-3, with D hard to call. V lost 7 bases and J 6 bases, leaving 14 bases between the germline ends. This CDR3 contains 13 residues. Germline assignment: CDR1 SGHTA and CDR2 FQGNSA.

The chain combines TRBV2 with TRBJ1-6; D might be TRBD1 (5 bases). V lost 7 bases and J lost 8, with 18 bases in between. Germline lookup yields CDR1 SNHLY and CDR2 FYNNEI. This CDR3 contains 15 residues. This CDR3 is CASTPPGRADSPLHF. The DNA for the CDR3 is TGTGCCAGCACCCCGCCCGGCAGGGCTGATTCACCCCTCCACTTT.

The J gene is TRBJ2-5, the V gene TRBV5-1, with a tentative D call TRBD2 (6 bases). This CDR3 spans 14 amino acids. Looked up from germline, CDR1 is SGHRS and CDR2 is YFSETQ. V was clipped by 4 bases and J by 2 bases, with 12 bases between them. The CDR3 coding sequence is TGCGCCAGCAGCCAGTACGGGACTCAAGAGACCCAGTACTTC. Translated: CASSQYGTQETQYF.

The chain uses TRBV4-1 and TRBJ1-6; 8 bases align to TRBD1. The CDR3 extends over 16 amino acids. V trimming: 5 bases; J trimming: 5 bases; junction bases outside the gene matches: 8. Germline CDR1 MGHRA, CDR2 YSYEKL. Here the CDR3 DNA reads TGCGCCAGCAGCTCCTTAGACAGGGGAAATAATTCACCCCTCCACTTT. It translates to CASSSLDRGNNSPLHF.

The rearrangement joins TRBV5-1 to TRBJ1-1; TRBD1 matches at 8 bases. With 4 bases clipped from V and 3 bases from J, the junction kept 11 bases outside the gene matches. The CDR3 length is 16 residues. Germline V gene lookup returns CDR1 SGHRS and CDR2 YFSETQ. The CDR3 sequence is CASSARDRKGDTEAFF. The DNA for the CDR3 is TGCGCCAGCAGCGCCCGGGACAGGAAAGGCGACACTGAAGCTTTCTTT. Variable domain in full (rest from reference TRBV5-1 and TRBJ1-1): KAGVTQTPRYLIKTRGQQVTLSCSPISGHRSVSWYQQTPGQGLQFLFEYFSETQRNKGNFPGRFSGRQFSNSRSEMNVSTLELGDSALYLCASSARDRKGDTEAFFGQGTRLTVV.